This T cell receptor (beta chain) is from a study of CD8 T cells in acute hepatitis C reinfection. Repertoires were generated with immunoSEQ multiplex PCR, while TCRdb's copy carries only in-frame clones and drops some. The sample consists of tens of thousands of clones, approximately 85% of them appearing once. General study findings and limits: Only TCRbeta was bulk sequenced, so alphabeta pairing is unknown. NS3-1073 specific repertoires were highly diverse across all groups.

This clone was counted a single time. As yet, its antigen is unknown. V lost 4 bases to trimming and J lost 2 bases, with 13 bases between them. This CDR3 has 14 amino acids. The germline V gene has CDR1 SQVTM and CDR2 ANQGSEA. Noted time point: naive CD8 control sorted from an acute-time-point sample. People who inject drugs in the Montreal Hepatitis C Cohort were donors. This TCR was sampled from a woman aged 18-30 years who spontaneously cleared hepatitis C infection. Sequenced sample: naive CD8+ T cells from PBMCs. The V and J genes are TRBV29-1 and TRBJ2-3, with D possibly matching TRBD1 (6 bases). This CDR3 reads CSVVGQPPTDTQYF. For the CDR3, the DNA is TGCAGCGTTGTGGGACAACCCCCCACAGATACGCAGTATTTT.